This T cell receptor beta chain was identified in a study of siplizumab effects on memory and regulatory T cells. Coculture of the mixed lymphocyte reaction cells took place at 37 degrees C and lasted around 6 days. TCRdb keeps only in-frame clones here, not all; method: immunoSEQ multiplex PCR. The sample holds just under 20,000 clones, about 45% seen once. This clone counts as medium-sized (0.01 to 0.1%). The antigen is unknown. The CDR3 runs to 16 residues. CDR1 and CDR2 (germline): SGHDN, FVKESK. V was shortened by 0 bases and J by 4 bases, with 15 bases between the two germline ends. This clonotype was obtained from a human donor in good health; the cells came from an allogeneic mixed lymphocyte reaction. Some clones in this sample may be carry-over from other donors' samples. The rearrangement joins TRBV14 to TRBJ1-2, with D unclear. The sample was CFSE-low (dividing) CD4+ T cells sorted from an allogeneic mixed lymphocyte reaction. This CDR3 reads CASSQDVGRLFYGYTF. In nucleotides, the CDR3 is TGTGCCAGCAGCCAAGATGTCGGCCGCCTTTTCTATGGCTACACCTTC.